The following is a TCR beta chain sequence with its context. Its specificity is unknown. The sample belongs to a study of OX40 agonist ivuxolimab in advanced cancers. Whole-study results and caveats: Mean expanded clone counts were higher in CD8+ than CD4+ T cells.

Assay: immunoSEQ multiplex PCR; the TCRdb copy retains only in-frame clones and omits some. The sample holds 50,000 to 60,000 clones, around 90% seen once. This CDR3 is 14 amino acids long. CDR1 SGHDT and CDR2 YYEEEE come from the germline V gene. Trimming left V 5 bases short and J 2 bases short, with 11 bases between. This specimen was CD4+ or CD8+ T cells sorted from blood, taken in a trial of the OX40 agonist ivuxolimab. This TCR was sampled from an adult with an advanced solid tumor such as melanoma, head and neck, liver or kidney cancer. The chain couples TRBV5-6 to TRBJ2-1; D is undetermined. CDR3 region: CASRKGAAYNEQFF. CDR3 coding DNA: TGTGCCAGCAGGAAGGGTGCGGCCTACAATGAGCAGTTCTTC.